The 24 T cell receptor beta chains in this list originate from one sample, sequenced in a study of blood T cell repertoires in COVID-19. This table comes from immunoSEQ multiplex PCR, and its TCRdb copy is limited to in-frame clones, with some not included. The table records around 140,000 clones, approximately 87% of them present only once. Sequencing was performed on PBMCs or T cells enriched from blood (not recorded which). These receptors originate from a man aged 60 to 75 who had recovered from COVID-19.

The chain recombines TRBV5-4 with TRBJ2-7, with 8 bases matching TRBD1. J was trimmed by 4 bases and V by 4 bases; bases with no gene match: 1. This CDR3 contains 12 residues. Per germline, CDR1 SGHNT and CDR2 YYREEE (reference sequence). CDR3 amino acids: CASSRQGYEQYF. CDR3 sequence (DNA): TGTGCCAGCAGCCGACAGGGGTACGAGCAGTACTTC.

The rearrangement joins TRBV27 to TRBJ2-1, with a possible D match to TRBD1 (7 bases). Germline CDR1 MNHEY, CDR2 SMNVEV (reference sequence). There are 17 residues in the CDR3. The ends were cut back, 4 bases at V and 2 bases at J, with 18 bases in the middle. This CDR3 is CASSSGGGGSTYNEQFF. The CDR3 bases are TGTGCCAGCAGTTCCGGAGGGGGCGGGTCGACCTACAATGAGCAGTTCTTC.

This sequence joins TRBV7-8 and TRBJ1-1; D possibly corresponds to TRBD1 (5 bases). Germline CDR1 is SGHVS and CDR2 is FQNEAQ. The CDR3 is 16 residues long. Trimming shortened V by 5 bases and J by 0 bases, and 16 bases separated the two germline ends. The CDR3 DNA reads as TGTGCCAGCAGCCCCTTTGGGGCCCGAATGAACACTGAAGCTTTCTTT. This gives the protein CASSPFGARMNTEAFF. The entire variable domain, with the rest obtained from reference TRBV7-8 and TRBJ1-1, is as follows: GAGVSQSPRYKVAKRGQDVALRCDPISGHVSLFWYQQALGQGPEFLTYFQNEAQLDKSGLPSDRFFAERPEGSVSTLKIQRTQQEDSAVYLCASSPFGARMNTEAFFGQGTRLTVV.

DNA for the CDR3: TGTGCCAGCAGCCCCGAAGGGGTTCGCTCTGGGGCCAACGTCCTGACTTTC. Translation gives CASSPEGVRSGANVLTF. The V gene is TRBV4-2, the J gene TRBJ2-6, with D tentatively TRBD1 (5 bases). Germline assignment: CDR1 LGHNA and CDR2 YNFKEQ. The CDR3 totals 17 residues. V dropped 4 bases and J dropped 0 bases, with 13 bases sitting between them.

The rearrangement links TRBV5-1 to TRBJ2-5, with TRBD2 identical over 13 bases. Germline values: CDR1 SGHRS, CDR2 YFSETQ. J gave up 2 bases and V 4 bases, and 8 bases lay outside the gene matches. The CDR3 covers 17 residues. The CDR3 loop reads CASSPGLAGALQETQYF. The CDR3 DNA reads TGCGCCAGCAGCCCCGGACTAGCGGGGGCCCTTCAAGAGACCCAGTACTTC.

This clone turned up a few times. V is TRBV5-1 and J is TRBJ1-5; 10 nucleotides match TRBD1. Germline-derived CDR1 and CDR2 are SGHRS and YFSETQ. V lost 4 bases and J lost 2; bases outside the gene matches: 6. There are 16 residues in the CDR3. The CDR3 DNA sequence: TGCGCCAGCAGCCCCGGACAGGGGGTTGGCAATCAGCCCCAGCATTTT. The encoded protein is CASSPGQGVGNQPQHF.

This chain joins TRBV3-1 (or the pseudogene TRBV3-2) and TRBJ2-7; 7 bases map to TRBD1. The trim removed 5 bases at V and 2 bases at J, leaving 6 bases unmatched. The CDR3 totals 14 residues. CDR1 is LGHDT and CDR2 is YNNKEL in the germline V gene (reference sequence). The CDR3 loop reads CASSSLGQTYEQYF. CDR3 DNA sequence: TGTGCCAGCAGCTCCTTGGGACAGACCTACGAGCAGTACTTC.

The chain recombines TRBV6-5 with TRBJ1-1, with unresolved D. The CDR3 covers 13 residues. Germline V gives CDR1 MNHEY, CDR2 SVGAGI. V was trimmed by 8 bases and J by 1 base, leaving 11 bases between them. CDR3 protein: CASRVEWNTEAFF. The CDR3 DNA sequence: TGTGCCAGCCGGGTGGAGTGGAACACTGAAGCTTTCTTT.

The CDR3 DNA follows: TGTGCCAGCAGCTCCCTAGCTCTCGAGACCCAGTACTTC. Protein product: CASSSLALETQYF. The chain couples TRBV7-8 to TRBJ2-5, with a weak D call TRBD2 (5 bases). There are 13 residues in the CDR3. V lost 4 bases to trimming and J lost 5 bases, with 11 bases between them. The germline gives CDR1 SGHVS, CDR2 FQNEAQ.

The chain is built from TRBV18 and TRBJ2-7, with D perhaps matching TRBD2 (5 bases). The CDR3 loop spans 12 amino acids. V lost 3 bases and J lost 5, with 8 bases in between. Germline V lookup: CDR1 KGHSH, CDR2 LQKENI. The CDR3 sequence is CASSPGINEQYF. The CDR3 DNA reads TGTGCCAGCTCACCCGGGATAAACGAGCAGTACTTC.

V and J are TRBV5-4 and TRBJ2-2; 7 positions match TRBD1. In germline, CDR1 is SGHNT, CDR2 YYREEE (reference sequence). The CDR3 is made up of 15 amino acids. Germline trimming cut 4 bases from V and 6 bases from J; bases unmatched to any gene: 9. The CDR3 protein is CASSLQGPLAGELFF. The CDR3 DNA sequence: TGTGCCAGCAGCCTACAGGGGCCTCTGGCCGGGGAGCTGTTTTTT. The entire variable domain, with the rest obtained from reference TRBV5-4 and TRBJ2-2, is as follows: ETGVTQSPTHLIKTRGQQVTLRCSSQSGHNTVSWYQQALGQGPQFIFQYYREEENGRGNFPPRFSGLQFPNYSSELNVNALELDDSALYLCASSLQGPLAGELFFGEGSRLTVL.

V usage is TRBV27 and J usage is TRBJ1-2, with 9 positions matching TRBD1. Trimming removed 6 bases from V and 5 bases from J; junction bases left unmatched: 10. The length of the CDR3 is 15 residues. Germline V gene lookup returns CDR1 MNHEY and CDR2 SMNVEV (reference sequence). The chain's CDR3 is CASRGGGQGPYGYTF. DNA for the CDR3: TGTGCCAGCAGGGGGGGCGGACAGGGGCCATATGGCTACACCTTC.

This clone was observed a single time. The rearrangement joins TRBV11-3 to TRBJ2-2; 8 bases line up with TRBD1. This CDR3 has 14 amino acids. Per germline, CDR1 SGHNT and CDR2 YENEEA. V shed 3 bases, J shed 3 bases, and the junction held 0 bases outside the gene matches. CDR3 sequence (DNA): TGTGCCAGCAGCTTGACAGGGGACACCGGGGAGCTGTTTTTT. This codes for CASSLTGDTGELFF.

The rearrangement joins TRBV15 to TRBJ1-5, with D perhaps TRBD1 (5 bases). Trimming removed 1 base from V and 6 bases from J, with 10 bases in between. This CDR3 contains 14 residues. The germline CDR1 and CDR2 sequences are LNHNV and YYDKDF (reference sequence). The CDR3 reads CATSRGGGSQPQHF. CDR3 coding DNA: TGTGCCACCAGCAGAGGGGGGGGAAGTCAGCCCCAGCATTTT. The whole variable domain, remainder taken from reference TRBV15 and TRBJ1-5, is DAMVIQNPRYQVTQFGKPVTLSCSQTLNHNVMYWYQQKSSQAPKLLFHYYDKDFNNEADTPDNFQSRRPNTSFCFLDIRSPGLGDTAMYLCATSRGGGSQPQHFGDGTRLSIL.

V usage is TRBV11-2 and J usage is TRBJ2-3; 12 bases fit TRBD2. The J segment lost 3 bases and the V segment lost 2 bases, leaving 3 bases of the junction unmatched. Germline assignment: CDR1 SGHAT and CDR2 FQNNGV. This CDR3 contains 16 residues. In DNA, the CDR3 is TGTGCCAGCAGCTTAACTAGCGGGAGGCGGACAGATACGCAGTATTTT. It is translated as CASSLTSGRRTDTQYF. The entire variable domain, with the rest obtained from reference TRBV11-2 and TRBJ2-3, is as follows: EAGVAQSPRYKIIEKRQSVAFWCNPISGHATLYWYQQILGQGPKLLIQFQNNGVVDDSQLPKDRFSAERLKGVDSTLKIQPAKLEDSAVYLCASSLTSGRRTDTQYFGPGTRLTVL.

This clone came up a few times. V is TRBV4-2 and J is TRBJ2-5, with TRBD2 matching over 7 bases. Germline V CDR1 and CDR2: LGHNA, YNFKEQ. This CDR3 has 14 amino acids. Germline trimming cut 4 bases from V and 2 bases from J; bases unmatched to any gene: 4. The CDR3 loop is CASSRPGLQETQYF. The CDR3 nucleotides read TGTGCCAGCAGCCGACCGGGACTACAAGAGACCCAGTACTTC.

The CDR3 DNA reads as TGTGCCAGCAGCCTCTCTAGCGCCTACTACAATGAGCAGTTCTTC. Encoded protein: CASSLSSAYYNEQFF. This sequence joins TRBV7-7 and TRBJ2-1, with D perhaps TRBD2 (6 bases). The ends were cut back, 5 bases at V and 3 bases at J, with 14 bases in the middle. CDR3 size: 15 residues. Germline V gene data show CDR1 as SSHAT and CDR2 as FNYEAQ (reference sequence).

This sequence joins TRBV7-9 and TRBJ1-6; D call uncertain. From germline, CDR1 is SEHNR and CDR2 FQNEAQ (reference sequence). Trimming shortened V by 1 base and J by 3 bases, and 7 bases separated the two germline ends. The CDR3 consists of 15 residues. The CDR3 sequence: CASSLDAVYNSPLHF. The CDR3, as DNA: TGTGCCAGCAGCTTAGACGCAGTCTATAATTCACCCCTCCACTTT.

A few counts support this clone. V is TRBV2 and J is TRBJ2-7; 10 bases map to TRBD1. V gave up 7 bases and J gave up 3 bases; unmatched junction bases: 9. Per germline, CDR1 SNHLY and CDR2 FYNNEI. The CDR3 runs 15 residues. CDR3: CASKMGQGTNYEQYF. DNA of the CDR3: TGTGCCAGCAAAATGGGACAGGGGACAAACTACGAGCAGTACTTC. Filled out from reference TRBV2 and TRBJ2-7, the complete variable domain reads EPEVTQTPSHQVTQMGQEVILRCVPISNHLYFYWYRQILGQKVEFLVSFYNNEISEKSEIFDDQFSVERPDGSNFTLKIRSTKLEDSAMYFCASKMGQGTNYEQYFGPGTRLTVT.

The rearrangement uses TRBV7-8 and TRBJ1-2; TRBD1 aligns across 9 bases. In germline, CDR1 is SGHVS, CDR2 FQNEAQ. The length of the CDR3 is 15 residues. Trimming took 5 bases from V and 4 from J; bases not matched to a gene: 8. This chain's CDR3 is CASSLSTGGVYGYTF. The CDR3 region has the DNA TGTGCCAGCAGCCTTAGCACAGGGGGCGTCTATGGCTACACCTTC.

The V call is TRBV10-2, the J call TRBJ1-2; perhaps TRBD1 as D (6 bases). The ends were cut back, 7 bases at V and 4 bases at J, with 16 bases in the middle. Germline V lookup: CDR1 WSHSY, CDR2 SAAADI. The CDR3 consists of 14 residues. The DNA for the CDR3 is TGCGCCAGCACCTGGACAGAGAGCTCCTATGGCTACACCTTC. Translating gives CASTWTESSYGYTF.

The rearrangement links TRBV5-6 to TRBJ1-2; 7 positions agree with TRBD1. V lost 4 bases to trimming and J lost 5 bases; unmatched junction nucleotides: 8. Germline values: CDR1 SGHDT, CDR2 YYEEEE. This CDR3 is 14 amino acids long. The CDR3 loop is CASSRREGAYGYTF. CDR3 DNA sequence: TGTGCCAGCAGCCGCCGCGAGGGGGCATATGGCTACACCTTC.

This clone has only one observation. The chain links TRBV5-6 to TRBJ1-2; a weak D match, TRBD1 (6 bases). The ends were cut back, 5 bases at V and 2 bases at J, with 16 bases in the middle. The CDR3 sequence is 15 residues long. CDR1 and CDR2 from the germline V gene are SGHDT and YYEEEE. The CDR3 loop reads CASRPDRTLNYGYTF. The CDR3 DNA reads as TGTGCCAGCAGACCCGACAGGACCTTGAACTATGGCTACACCTTC. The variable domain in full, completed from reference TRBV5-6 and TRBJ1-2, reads DAGVTQSPTHLIKTRGQQVTLRCSPKSGHDTVSWYQQALGQGPQFIFQYYEEEERQRGNFPDRFSGHQFPNYSSELNVNALLLGDSALYLCASRPDRTLNYGYTFGSGTRLTVV.

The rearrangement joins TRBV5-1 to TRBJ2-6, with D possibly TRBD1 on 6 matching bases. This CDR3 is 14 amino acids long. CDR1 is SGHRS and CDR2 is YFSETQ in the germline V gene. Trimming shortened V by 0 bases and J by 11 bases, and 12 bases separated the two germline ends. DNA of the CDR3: TGCGCCAGCAGCTTGGAGGGCAGGACAGACGTCCTGACTTTC. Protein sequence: CASSLEGRTDVLTF.